These 23 T cell receptor beta chains share one sample of origin, sequenced in a study of metastatic and nonmetastatic thyroid tumors. TCRdb re-called clones via MiXCR from the PCR reads. This table holds around 40,000 clones, 13% found once. No patient received treatment before thyroid surgery. Sequencing was carried out using blood. These receptors were taken from a female donor with papillary thyroid cancer or a benign thyroid nodule (not recorded which). Some clones in this sample may be carry-over from other donors' samples.

This clone was seen only a few times. The CDR3 loop is CASSYSGRGYETQYF. As DNA, the CDR3 is TGTGCCAGCAGTTACTCCGGCAGGGGTTACGAGACCCAGTACTTC. The rearrangement joins TRBV6-2 or TRBV6-3 to TRBJ2-5, with D tentatively TRBD1 (6 bases). The CDR3 loop spans 15 amino acids. The germline gives CDR1 MNHEY, CDR2 SVGEGT. V was trimmed by 0 bases and J by 5 bases, leaving 13 bases between them.

This clone showed up just a few times. The rearrangement joins TRBV27 to TRBJ1-6, with TRBD1 matching 7 bases. The CDR3 is 17 residues long. V shed 3 bases and J 6 bases; nucleotides not matched to a gene: 11. Germline V gives CDR1 MNHEY, CDR2 SMNVEV (reference sequence). The CDR3 DNA reads TGTGCCAGCAGTTTCGGACAGGTCGCTAACTTTAATTCACCCCTCCACTTT. Its translation: CASSFGQVANFNSPLHF.

This clone has ten or more counts. The CDR3, as DNA: TGTGCCAGCAGACCGGGGGCCTACGAGCAGTACTTC. Its protein product is CASRPGAYEQYF. The rearrangement uses TRBV2 and TRBJ2-7; a possible D gene is TRBD2 (6 bases). Trimming pared 6 bases from V and 2 bases from J, leaving 8 bases between. The CDR3 spans 12 residues. Germline lookup yields CDR1 SNHLY and CDR2 FYNNEI.

This clone has ten or more counts. V is TRBV2 and J is TRBJ2-2, with TRBD2 matching over 9 bases. After removal of 6 bases from V and 1 base from J, the junction contained 12 bases not matched to a gene. This CDR3 comprises 18 residues. CDR1 SNHLY and CDR2 FYNNEI come from the germline V gene. CDR3 region: CASRGPPRAGGNTGELFF. The CDR3 coding sequence is TGTGCCAGCAGAGGCCCCCCTAGAGCGGGAGGGAACACCGGGGAGCTGTTTTTT.

As regards this clone: At one end, the junction sequence differs from germline, possibly due to a read error. V gene TRBV20-1 combines with J gene TRBJ1-5; 8 bases fit TRBD1. Per the germline V gene, CDR1 is DFQATT and CDR2 is SNEGSKA (reference sequence). The CDR3 consists of 14 residues. CDR3 protein: CNARRTGRGRPQHF. The CDR3 nucleotides are TGCAATGCTAGGAGGACAGGGCGGGGACGGCCCCAGCATTTT.

V is TRBV6-1 and J is TRBJ1-1; the match to TRBD1 covers 8 bases. After removal of 3 bases from V and 5 bases from J, the junction contained 2 bases not matched to a gene. The CDR3 spans 13 residues. The germline V gene has CDR1 MNHNS and CDR2 SASEGT. The CDR3 nucleotides read TGTGCCAGCAGTGAGTACAGGGGGACTGAAGCTTTCTTT. Translated: CASSEYRGTEAFF.

The V call is TRBV11-3, the J call TRBJ2-7; TRBD2 agrees at 10 bases. V dropped 5 bases and J dropped 5; count of bases not matched to a gene: 6. CDR1 and CDR2 (germline): SGHNT, YENEEA. CDR3 size: 14 residues. The CDR3 DNA sequence: TGTGCCAGCAGCAGTAGCGGGGGGTTCGACGAGCAGTACTTC. The encoded protein is CASSSSGGFDEQYF.

This clone is medium-sized (0.01 to 0.1%) within its sample. The chain has TRBV6-1 and TRBJ1-2, with D perhaps matching TRBD1 (6 bases). CDR1 is MNHNS, CDR2 SASEGT, per germline. V lost 1 base to trimming and J lost 8 bases, with 17 bases between them. This CDR3 has 15 residues. The CDR3 DNA is TGTGCCAGCAGTGAAGGGGCCCAGCCAGGGGAGGGCTACACCTTC. As protein: CASSEGAQPGEGYTF.

This clone appeared many times. This rearrangement joins TRBV12-3 or TRBV12-4 to TRBJ2-3; perhaps TRBD2 as D (5 bases). CDR3 length equals 14 residues. V lost 8 bases and J lost 3, with 15 bases in between. CDR3 nucleotide sequence: TGTGCCAGCCGAAGCGGTTCTTTTACAGATACGCAGTATTTT. Protein product: CASRSGSFTDTQYF.

In this sample, this clone turned up many times. The chain joins TRBV5-1 to TRBJ2-7; D assignment may be TRBD1 or TRBD2 (5 bases each). The CDR3 is 16 residues long. In germline, CDR1 is SGHRS, CDR2 YFSETQ. The V and J ends lost 6 bases and 3 bases respectively, with 22 bases between them. The CDR3 loop is CASTRPRDPTRYEQYF. The CDR3 DNA is TGCGCCAGCACCAGACCACGGGACCCAACACGCTACGAGCAGTACTTC.

This clone has at least ten counts. The DNA for the CDR3 is TGCGCCAGCAGCCCGGACGCTAGAACTACTTCAAAGTTCTTC. Residues: CASSPDARTTSKFF. This chain connects TRBV5-1 to TRBJ2-1; D is unresolved. The germline V and J ends were trimmed by 4 bases and 14 bases, with 22 bases remaining between them. This CDR3 has 14 residues. CDR1 and CDR2 (germline): SGHRS, YFSETQ.

This clone was detected many times. The V gene is TRBV5-1, the J gene TRBJ1-6; the D gene is possibly TRBD1 (5 bases). Germline CDR1 reads SGHRS; CDR2 reads YFSETQ. V dropped 3 bases and J dropped 8 bases, with 12 bases sitting between them. This CDR3 is 14 amino acids long. DNA for the CDR3: TGCGCCAGCAGCTCGACAGAAGGGCATTCACCCCTCCACTTT. Its translation is CASSSTEGHSPLHF.

This clone was seen repeatedly, ten times or more. The chain employs TRBV6-5 and TRBJ2-7; 7 bases map to TRBD1. The CDR3 is 15 amino acids. In germline, CDR1 is MNHEY, CDR2 SVGAGI. V dropped 0 bases and J dropped 5; count of bases not matched to a gene: 7. CDR3 nucleotides: TGTGCCAGCAGTTACTCATTGACAGGGTTCCACGAGCAGTACTTC. Amino acid sequence: CASSYSLTGFHEQYF.

This clone has at least ten counts. The chain links TRBV19 to TRBJ2-1, with 11 bases matching TRBD1. The trim removed 5 bases at V and 9 bases at J, leaving 9 bases unmatched. The CDR3 runs to 15 residues. Germline V gives CDR1 LNHDA, CDR2 SQIVND (reference sequence). The CDR3: CASSDGQGAIFEQFF. In nucleotides, the CDR3 is TGTGCCAGTAGTGATGGACAGGGGGCGATTTTTGAGCAGTTCTTC.

The table lists this clone with a few counts. As the CDR3 is not closed by the conserved phenylalanine or tryptophan, this likely results from a read error. V usage is TRBV2 and J usage is TRBJ1-1; tentatively, D is TRBD1 (5 bases). There are 15 residues in the CDR3. The V gene lost 6 bases and the J gene lost 8 bases, with 22 bases spanning the gap. CDR1 is SNHLY and CDR2 is FYNNEI in the germline V gene. The CDR3 DNA is TGTGCCAGCAGAAGGTCTGGCCAGGGAGTCCCCGAAGCTTTCTAT. Translated: CASRRSGQGVPEAFY.

This clone was picked up many times. The V and J genes are TRBV12-3 or TRBV12-4 and TRBJ1-1; maybe TRBD1 (6 bases). The length of the CDR3 is 16 residues. V was clipped by 1 base and J by 4 bases, with 16 bases between them. The CDR3 loop is CASSLGLQGPATEAFF. For the CDR3, the DNA is TGTGCCAGCAGTTTAGGACTACAGGGACCTGCCACTGAAGCTTTCTTT.

This clone was counted only a few times. The chain carries TRBV28 and TRBJ2-7; D gene uncertain. Germline V gene sequence: CDR1 MDHEN, CDR2 SYDVKM. The CDR3 consists of 14 residues. V was cut by 4 bases and J by 7 bases, with 17 bases left in between. The CDR3 here is CASSSPRASFEQYF. The DNA for the CDR3 is TGTGCCAGCAGTTCCCCCCGGGCCTCTTTTGAGCAGTACTTC. Complete variable domain (other parts from reference TRBV28 and TRBJ2-7): DVKVTQSSRYLVKRTGEKVFLECVQDMDHENMFWYRQDPGLGLRLIYFSYDVKMKEKGDIPEGYSVSREKKERFSLILESASTNQTSMYLCASSSPRASFEQYFGPGTRLTVT.

This clone was seen ten or more times. One base away lies a much larger clone, so this may be a sequencing read error. The rearrangement uses TRBV6-4 and TRBJ2-2; D unresolved. This CDR3 is 13 amino acids long. Trimming left V 2 bases short and J 4 bases short, with 5 bases between. Germline-derived CDR1 and CDR2 are MRHNA and SNTAGT. The CDR3 DNA sequence: TGTGCCAGCAGTGACGGTATCACCGGGGAGCTGTTTTTT. This gives the protein CASSDGITGELFF.

This clone has just a few counts. A much bigger clone sits one base away, suggesting this may be a read error. V usage is TRBV29-1 and J usage is TRBJ1-4; TRBD1 matches at 7 bases. V trimming: 7 bases; J trimming: 6 bases; junction bases outside the gene matches: 8. The CDR3 totals 13 residues. Germline V lookup: CDR1 SQVTM, CDR2 ANQGSEA. CDR3 amino acids: CSGGTVSYEKLFF. CDR3 bases: TGCAGCGGGGGGACAGTCAGTTATGAAAAACTGTTTTTT.

This clone was seen at least ten times. V and J are TRBV10-3 and TRBJ2-7, with 7 bases that match TRBD2. CDR1 is ENHRY, CDR2 SYGVKD, per germline. V was clipped by 4 bases and J by 2 bases; unmatched bases: 8. The CDR3 length is 15 residues. The CDR3 DNA is TGTGCCATCAGTGGAGGCGGGGGAAAAACCTACGAGCAGTACTTC. Residues: CAISGGGGKTYEQYF.

There are many counts of this clone. A much larger clone differs by one base, so this may be a read error. The V call is TRBV5-1, the J call TRBJ2-2; the D call may be TRBD1 or TRBD2 (7 bases each). This CDR3 comprises 13 residues. CDR1 SGHRS and CDR2 YFSETQ come from the germline V gene. CDR3 in DNA: TGCGCCAGCAGAAGCGGGACAGACGGGGGGCTGTTTTTT. As protein: CASRSGTDGGLFF.

About this clone: The junction does not match germline at one end; this may be a read error. The chain recombines TRBV11-2 with TRBJ2-1; D is undetermined. The CDR3 length is 15 residues. CDR1 and CDR2 from the germline V gene are SGHAT and FQNNGV. CDR3 protein: CASSPIGSSYNEQFF. The CDR3 bases are TGTGCTAGCAGCCCTATAGGCAGCTCCTACAATGAGCAGTTCTTC.

This clone was observed at least ten times. The CDR3 spells CASSLIGGGGKARTEAFF. In DNA form, the CDR3 reads TGTGCCAGCAGCTTGATTGGGGGAGGGGGAAAGGCTAGAACTGAAGCTTTCTTT. V usage is TRBV5-6 and J usage is TRBJ1-1; weak D call: TRBD1 (6 bases). Trimming removed 1 base from V and 5 bases from J, with 24 bases in between. Germline CDR1 and CDR2: SGHDT and YYEEEE. The CDR3 spans 18 residues.